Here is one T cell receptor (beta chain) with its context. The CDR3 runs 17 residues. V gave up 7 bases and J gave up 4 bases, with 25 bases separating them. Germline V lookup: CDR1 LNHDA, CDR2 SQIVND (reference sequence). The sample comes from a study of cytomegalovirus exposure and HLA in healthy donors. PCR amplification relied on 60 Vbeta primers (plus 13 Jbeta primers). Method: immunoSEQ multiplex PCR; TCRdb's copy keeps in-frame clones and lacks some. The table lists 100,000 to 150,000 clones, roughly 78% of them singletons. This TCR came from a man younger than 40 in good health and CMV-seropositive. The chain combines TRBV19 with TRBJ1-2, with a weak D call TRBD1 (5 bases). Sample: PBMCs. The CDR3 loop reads CASTRRGNTDTGYGYTF. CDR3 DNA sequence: TGTGCCAGTACCCGGCGGGGCAATACGGACACGGGCTATGGCTACACCTTC.